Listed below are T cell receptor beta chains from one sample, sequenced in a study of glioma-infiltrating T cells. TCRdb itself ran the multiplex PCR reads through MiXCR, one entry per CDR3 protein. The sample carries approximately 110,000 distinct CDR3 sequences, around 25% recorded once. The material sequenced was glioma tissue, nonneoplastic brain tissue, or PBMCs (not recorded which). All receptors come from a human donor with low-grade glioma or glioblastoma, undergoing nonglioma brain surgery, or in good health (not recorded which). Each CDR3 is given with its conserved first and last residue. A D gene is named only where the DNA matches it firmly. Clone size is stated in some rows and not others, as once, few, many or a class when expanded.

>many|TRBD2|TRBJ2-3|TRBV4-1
TGCGCCAGCAGCGTGCGGGGGGGCCGGAGAGATACGCAGTATTTT
CASSVRGGRRDTQYF
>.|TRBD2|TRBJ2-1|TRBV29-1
TGCAGCGTTGACGGCGGGGGGGTTAATGAGCAGTTCTTC
CSVDGGGVNEQFF
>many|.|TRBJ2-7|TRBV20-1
TGCAGTGCTCTGCAGGGGCAGACCACCGAGCAGTACTTC
CSALQGQTTEQYF
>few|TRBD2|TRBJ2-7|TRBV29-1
TGCAGCGTTGGGGGACTAGCGGGAATCTACGAGCAGTACTTC
CSVGGLAGIYEQYF
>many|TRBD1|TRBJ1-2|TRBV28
TGTGCCAGCAGTGGACAGGGGACAAGGAACTATGGCTACACCTTC
CASSGQGTRNYGYTF
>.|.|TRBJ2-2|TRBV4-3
TGCGCCGGCAGGGATCATACCGGGGAGCTGTTTTTT
CAGRDHTGELFF
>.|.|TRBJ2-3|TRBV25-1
TGTGCTAGCAGTAAGGGCGGGACAGATACGCAGTATTTT
CASSKGGTDTQYF
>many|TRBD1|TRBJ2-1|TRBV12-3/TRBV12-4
TGTGCCAGCAGTCCGGGACAGAGTTACAATGAGCAGTTCTTC
CASSPGQSYNEQFF
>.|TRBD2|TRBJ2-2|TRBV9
TGTGCCAGCAGCGTAGAGGTTAGCGGGTCGGGCACCGGGGAGCTGTTTTTT
CASSVEVSGSGTGELFF
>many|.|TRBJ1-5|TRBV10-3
TGTGCCATCTCAGGTGGGGAGCAGCCCCAGCATTTT
CAISGGEQPQHF
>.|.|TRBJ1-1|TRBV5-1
TGCGCCAGCAAAGAAGGAGGGAAGGGTGCGAACACTGAAGCTTTCTTT
CASKEGGKGANTEAFF
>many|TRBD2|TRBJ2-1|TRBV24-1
TGTGCCACCAGTGATTTGTCTAGCGGGCCATACAATGAGCAGTTCTTC
CATSDLSSGPYNEQFF
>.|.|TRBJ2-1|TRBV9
TGTGCCAGCAGCTCCGGGACGTCGAGAAGAAATGAGCAGTTCTTC
CASSSGTSRRNEQFF
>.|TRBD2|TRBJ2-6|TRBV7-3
TGTGCCAGCAGCTTTTCCAGGACTAGCGGTGGGGCCAACTTCCTGACTTTC
CASSFSRTSGGANFLTF
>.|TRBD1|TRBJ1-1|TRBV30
TGTGCCTGGAGTACGGGACAGGGGGGCCCGGGGAACACTGAAGCTTTCTTT
CAWSTGQGGPGNTEAFF
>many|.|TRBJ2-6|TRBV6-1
TGTGCCAGCAGTAATCCGGGGAGCTCTGGGGCCAACGTCCTGACTTTC
CASSNPGSSGANVLTF
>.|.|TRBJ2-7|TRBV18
TGTGCCAGCTCACTCCGGGACAAGAACTACGAGCAGTACTTC
CASSLRDKNYEQYF
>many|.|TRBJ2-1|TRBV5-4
TGTGCCAGCAGCCTTCTGACAGGTGAGCAGTTCTTC
CASSLLTGEQFF
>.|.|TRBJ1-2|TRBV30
TGTGCCTGGAGTGTAGGACTCCAGTATGGCTACACCTTC
CAWSVGLQYGYTF
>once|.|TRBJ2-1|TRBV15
TGTGCCACCAGCAGAGATCGGATAGCCTACAATGAGCAGTTCTTC
CATSRDRIAYNEQFF
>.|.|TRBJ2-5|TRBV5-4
TGTGCCAGAAGCTTATCGGGAAGATTGCAAGAGACCCAGTACTTC
CARSLSGRLQETQYF
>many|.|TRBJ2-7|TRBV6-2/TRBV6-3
TGTGCCAGCACCACCCCCCGGCTAGCCTACGAGCAGTACTTC
CASTTPRLAYEQYF
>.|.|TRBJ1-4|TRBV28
TGTGCCAGCAGCGGGGTAGGGACAACTAATGAAAAACTGTTTTTT
CASSGVGTTNEKLFF
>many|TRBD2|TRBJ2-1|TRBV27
TGTGCCAGCAGTTCCTCTGAGGGGAGGGCCTTCAATGAGCAGTTCTTC
CASSSSEGRAFNEQFF
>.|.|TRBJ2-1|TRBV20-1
TGCAGTGCTCACCTGCTCGGAACCGGACAGAGCTCCTACAATGAGCACTTCTTC
CSAHLLGTGQSSYNEHFF
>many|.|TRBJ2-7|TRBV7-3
TGTGCCAGCAGCTCCTATAGCTCCTACGAGCAGTACTTC
CASSSYSSYEQYF
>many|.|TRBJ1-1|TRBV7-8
TGTGCCAGCAGCACAGGAGGAGGGGGGCTGGGCACTGAAGCTTTCTTT
CASSTGGGGLGTEAFF
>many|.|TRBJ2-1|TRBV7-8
TGTGCCAGCAGCAAACCTTACAATGAGCAGTTCTTC
CASSKPYNEQFF
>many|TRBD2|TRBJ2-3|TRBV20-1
TGCAGTGCTAGAGATCCCGGGAGGGGATCAGATACGCAGTATTTT
CSARDPGRGSDTQYF
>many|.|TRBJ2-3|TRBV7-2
TGTGCCAGCAGCTTAGCGGGCGGTAGCACAGATACGCAGTATTTT
CASSLAGGSTDTQYF
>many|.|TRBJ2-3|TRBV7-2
TGTGCCAGCAGCTTAGTCGGGTCCACAGATACGCAGTATTTT
CASSLVGSTDTQYF
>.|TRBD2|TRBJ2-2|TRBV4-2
TGTGCCAGCAGCCAAGAGGGACTAGCGGGAGTCTGGACCGGGGAGCTGTTTTTT
CASSQEGLAGVWTGELFF
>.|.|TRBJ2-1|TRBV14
TGTGCCAGCAGCCAAGGTACTTGGGGTGGACACTCACCCTACAATGAGCAGTTCTTC
CASSQGTWGGHSPYNEQFF
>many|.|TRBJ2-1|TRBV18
TGTGCCAGCTCACCACCGGCCAGGGGACCCTACAATGAGCAGTTCTTC
CASSPPARGPYNEQFF
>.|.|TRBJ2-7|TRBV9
TGTGCCAGCAGCGTAGCTCCCTACGAGCAGTACTTC
CASSVAPYEQYF
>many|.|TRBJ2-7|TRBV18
TGTGCCAGCTCACCTCTTGGACGCTCCTACGAGCAGTACTTC
CASSPLGRSYEQYF
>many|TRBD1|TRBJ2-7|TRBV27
TGTGCCAGCAGCCCGGGAAGGGCAGGGGGCTACGAGCAGTACTTC
CASSPGRAGGYEQYF
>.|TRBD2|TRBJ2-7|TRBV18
TGTGCCAGCTCACCGTCGTCTAGCGGGGAATACGAGCAGTACTTC
CASSPSSSGEYEQYF
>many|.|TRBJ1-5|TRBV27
TGTGCCAGCAGCGCCATCGGTTACTATAGCAATCAGCCCCAGCATTTT
CASSAIGYYSNQPQHF
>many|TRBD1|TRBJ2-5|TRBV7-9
TGTGCCAGCAGCTTAGTACCCCCACGGACAGGGATAAAGACCCAGTACTTC
CASSLVPPRTGIKTQYF
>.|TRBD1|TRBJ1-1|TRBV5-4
TGTGCCAGCAGCCACGGACAGGGGGCAGGGGACACTGAAGCTTTCTTT
CASSHGQGAGDTEAFF
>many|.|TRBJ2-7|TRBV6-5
TGTGCCAGCAGTTACTCGATGGAGACTCCCTACGAGCAGTACTTC
CASSYSMETPYEQYF
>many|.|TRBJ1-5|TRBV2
TGTGCCAGCAGTGTGCGGGCAGGCAATCAGCCCCAGCATTTT
CASSVRAGNQPQHF
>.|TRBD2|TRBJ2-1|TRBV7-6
TGTGCCAGCAGCTTTAGCGGGGCCTACAATGAGCAGTTCTTC
CASSFSGAYNEQFF
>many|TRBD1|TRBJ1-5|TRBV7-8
TGTGCCAGCAGCAAGAAAGACAGGGGGTCTAGCAATCAGCCCCAGCATTTT
CASSKKDRGSSNQPQHF
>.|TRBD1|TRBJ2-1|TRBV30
TGTGCCTGGAACAGGGGGCTAGGGGATGAGCAGTTCTTC
CAWNRGLGDEQFF
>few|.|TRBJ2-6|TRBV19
TGTGCCAGTAGTAGCCTCCTGAGCTCTGGGGCCAACGTCCTGACTTTC
CASSSLLSSGANVLTF
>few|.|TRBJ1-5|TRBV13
TGTGCCAGCAGCTTAGGCGCAATGGCAAATCAGCCCCAGCATTTT
CASSLGAMANQPQHF
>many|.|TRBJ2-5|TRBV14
TGTGCCAGCAGCCAAGATAGAAAGATACAAGAGACCCAGTACTTC
CASSQDRKIQETQYF
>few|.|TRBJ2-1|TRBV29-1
TGCAGCGTTGAAGGGAGGCGCCCAGACAATGAGCAGTTCTTC
CSVEGRRPDNEQFF
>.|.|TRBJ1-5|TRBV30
TGTGCCTGGAGTGTAAGTAAAGCAAATCAGCCCCAGCATTTT
CAWSVSKANQPQHF
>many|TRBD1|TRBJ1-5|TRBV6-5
TGTGCCAGCAGTTACACCCGGGACAGGGGTCAGCCCCAGCATTTT
CASSYTRDRGQPQHF